Listed below are T cell receptor beta chains from one sample, sequenced in a study of post-analysis software for immune sequencing data. In TCRdb, the PCR reads were re-called with MiXCR into one record per CDR3 protein. This table holds about 770,000 distinct CDR3 sequences, about 43% found once. Sequencing was carried out using blood. Receptors were obtained from a girl aged 5 to 17 with multiple sclerosis. CDR3s include the opening cysteine and the closing phenylalanine or tryptophan. A D gene is named only where the DNA matches it firmly. Rows may omit the clone size; those that give it use once, few, many or a size class.

clone_size j_call d_call v_call cdr3_aa cdr3_nt
NA TRBJ2-5 TRBD1 TRBV11-2 CASSLYDRGWYF TGTGCCAGCAGCTTATATGACAGGGGGTGGTACTTC
NA TRBJ2-1 NA TRBV28 CASSSLTNEQFF TGTGCCAGCAGTTCCCTAACTAATGAGCAGTTCTTC
NA TRBJ2-1 NA TRBV7-7 CASSPLSREQFF TGTGCTAGCAGCCCCCTCAGCCGTGAGCAGTTCTTC
NA TRBJ2-1 NA TRBV20-1 CSATSGRSYNEQFF TGCAGTGCTACAAGCGGGCGCTCCTACAATGAGCAGTTCTTC
NA TRBJ2-3 NA TRBV28 CASLQTASTDTQYF TGTGCCAGCCTGCAAACAGCGAGCACAGATACGCAGTATTTT
few TRBJ2-5 TRBD1 TRBV28 CASSLSQGIGEQYF TGTGCCAGCAGTTTATCACAGGGGATAGGGGAGCAGTACTTC
NA TRBJ2-5 TRBD2 TRBV7-3 CASSLILAEQETQYF TGTGCCAGCAGCTTAATTCTAGCGGAACAAGAGACCCAGTACTTC
NA TRBJ1-5 NA TRBV7-3 CASSLRASRNQPQHF TGTGCCAGCAGCTTAAGAGCATCCCGCAATCAGCCCCAGCATTTT
few TRBJ2-7 TRBD1 TRBV5-5 CASSPRQGASYEQYF TGTGCCAGCAGCCCAAGGCAGGGGGCATCCTACGAGCAGTACTTC
few TRBJ2-5 TRBD2 TRBV15 CATSREIAGGAETQYF TGTGCCACCAGCAGAGAAATAGCGGGAGGAGCAGAGACCCAGTACTTC
NA TRBJ2-1 TRBD2 TRBV10-2 CASRTLAGGPYSEQFF TGCGCCAGCAGGACCCTAGCGGGAGGGCCTTATAGTGAGCAGTTCTTC
NA TRBJ2-2 NA TRBV9 CASSGLTTGLDGGELFF TGTGCCAGCAGCGGCCTCACCACGGGGTTGGATGGCGGGGAGCTGTTTTTT
NA TRBJ2-6 NA TRBV7-9 CASSSRTPRGGANVLTF TGTGCCAGCAGCTCCCGAACCCCTCGAGGGGGGGCCAACGTCCTGACTTTC